This is a list of T cell receptor beta chains from one sample in a study of cytomegalovirus exposure and HLA in healthy donors. Data came from immunoSEQ multiplex PCR; TCRdb stores just in-frame clones and leaves some out. The sample records over 150,000 clones, 68% being singletons. Sequenced material: PBMCs. The source is a man aged 50 to 59 in good health and CMV-seronegative. The CDR3 runs from the conserved cysteine through the conserved F or W. Fields, in order: J gene, D gene, clone size, V gene, CDR3 protein, CDR3 DNA. The D gene is left open where the match is weak. For some rows the clone size is stated as once, few or many, or as a class when expanded; others skip it.

TRBJ1-3 - - TRBV6-1 CASSEARRYTIYF TGTGCCAGCAGTGAAGCGCGTCGGTACACCATATATTTT
TRBJ1-2 TRBD1 - TRBV5-1 CASSSGTGLNYGYTF TGCGCCAGCAGCTCGGGGACAGGGCTGAACTATGGCTACACCTTC
TRBJ1-4 - once TRBV9 CASSVEGVANEKLFF TGTGCCAGCAGCGTAGAGGGGGTGGCTAATGAAAAACTGTTTTTT
TRBJ1-6 - - TRBV7-6 CASSSRLSSYNPPLHF TGTGCCAGCAGCTCTCGACTTAGCTCCTATAATCCACCCCTCCACTTT
TRBJ2-3 - - TRBV25-1 CASSGGPALGTQYF TGTGCCAGCAGCGGCGGTCCCGCGCTGGGTACGCAGTATTTT
TRBJ1-1 - once TRBV4-2 CASVGGAGTEAFF TGTGCCAGCGTGGGCGGGGCGGGTACTGAAGCTTTCTTT
TRBJ1-1 - - TRBV5-6 CASSWTDTEAFF TGTGCCAGCAGCTGGACAGATACTGAAGCTTTCTTT
TRBJ2-5 - - TRBV4-2 CASSQEGAGGLETQYF TGTGCCAGCAGCCAAGAGGGAGCTGGCGGGTTGGAGACCCAGTACTTC
TRBJ1-1 TRBD1 - TRBV29-1 CSVNRGGGRTEAFF TGCAGCGTTAACAGAGGGGGCGGAAGGACTGAAGCTTTCTTT
TRBJ2-7 TRBD1 - TRBV11-3 CASSPGQNYEQYF TGTGCCAGCAGTCCGGGACAGAACTACGAGCAGTACTTC
TRBJ1-5 - - TRBV7-9 CASSLGPGKGNQPQHF TGTGCCAGCAGCTTAGGGCCAGGGAAGGGCAATCAGCCCCAGCATTTT
TRBJ1-2 TRBD1 - TRBV4-3 CASSQGGGTGLYYGYTF TGCGCCAGCAGCCAAGGGGGGGGGACAGGGCTCTACTATGGCTACACCTTC
TRBJ1-1 - - TRBV7-2 CASSLGRNTEAFF TGTGCCAGCAGCTTAGGCAGGAACACTGAAGCTTTCTTT
TRBJ1-1 TRBD1 - TRBV14 CATGQGLNTEAFF TGTGCCACTGGACAGGGGCTGAACACTGAAGCTTTCTTT
TRBJ2-3 TRBD2 - TRBV7-9 CASSLAGTSADTQYF TGTGCCAGCAGCCTAGCCGGGACTAGCGCAGATACGCAGTATTTT
TRBJ1-1 - - TRBV5-4 CATTQQTFGGEAFF TGTGCCACGACCCAACAGACTTTCGGAGGTGAAGCTTTCTTT
TRBJ2-3 TRBD2 - TRBV7-6 CASSAQLAGEDTQYF TGTGCCAGCAGCGCCCAACTAGCGGGGGAAGATACGCAGTATTTT
TRBJ1-1 TRBD1 few TRBV7-2 CASSSQGVNTEAFF TGTGCCAGCAGCTCCCAGGGGGTGAACACTGAAGCTTTCTTT
TRBJ1-3 - few TRBV27 CASSPRGGRDLSGNTIYF TGTGCCAGCAGTCCAAGGGGGGGCAGGGATCTCTCTGGAAACACCATATATTTT
TRBJ1-1 - - TRBV14 CASSRPGLLNTEAFF TGTGCCAGCAGCCGTCCGGGACTGCTGAACACTGAAGCTTTCTTT